Below are 10 T cell receptor beta chains sequenced from a single sample in a study of molecular identifiers for immune sequencing clone quantification. TCRdb re-derived calls from the PCR reads in MiXCR, one entry per CDR3 protein. This sample has hundreds of thousands of distinct CDR3 sequences, with 24% found just once. What was sequenced was naive CD8+ T cells from blood, with Jurkat cell RNA spiked in. Sample subset: FACS-sorted CD8+CD4-CCR7+CD45RA+ naive T cells. The receptors originated from a human donor in good health. Some libraries in this study had Jurkat cell RNA spiked in.

In this sample, this clonotype turned up many times. V and J are TRBV7-9 and TRBJ2-3, with D tentatively TRBD2 (6 bases). V shed 4 bases and J shed 1 base, with 12 bases lying between them. The germline V gene has CDR1 SEHNR and CDR2 FQNEAQ (reference sequence). The CDR3 runs 15 residues. The CDR3 DNA sequence: TGTGCCAGCAGCTGGTGGGCTAGCGGCACAGATACGCAGTATTTT. The encoded protein is CASSWWASGTDTQYF.

The J gene is TRBJ2-7, the V gene TRBV20-1, with D possibly matching TRBD2 (5 bases). The CDR3 length is 13 residues. Germline V gives CDR1 DFQATT, CDR2 SNEGSKA (reference sequence). V lost 3 bases, J lost 0 bases, and 9 bases lay in between. DNA of the CDR3: TGCAGTGCTAGTGACCGGGACTCCTACGAGCAGTACTTC. Amino acid sequence: CSASDRDSYEQYF.

This clonotype came up a few times. The chain carries TRBV7-9 and TRBJ2-7; 12 bases align to TRBD1. Germline CDR1 reads SEHNR; CDR2 reads FQNEAQ (reference sequence). The J segment lost 7 bases and the V segment lost 5 bases, leaving 12 bases of the junction unmatched. There are 16 residues in the CDR3. CDR3 coding DNA: TGTGCCAGCAGCGCCTCACCGGGACAGGGGGCGGGAGAGCAGTACTTC. It yields the protein CASSASPGQGAGEQYF.

Ten or more counts support this clonotype. The chain carries TRBV29-1 and TRBJ2-3; the match to TRBD2 covers 7 bases. The CDR3 spans 13 residues. The V gene's germline CDR1 is SQVTM and CDR2 ANQGSEA. J was trimmed by 3 bases and V by 4 bases; bases with no gene match: 4. CDR3 in amino acids: CSVVGGYTDTQYF. CDR3 nucleotides: TGCAGCGTTGTCGGGGGGTATACAGATACGCAGTATTTT.

This clonotype was observed at least ten times. The chain has TRBV5-6 and TRBJ1-1; unclear D gene. The CDR3 is 13 residues long. The V and J ends lost 1 base and 4 bases respectively, with 8 bases between them. Germline CDR1 SGHDT, CDR2 YYEEEE. In DNA, the CDR3 is TGTGCCAGCAGCTTGAAGAAAATCACTGAAGCTTTCTTT. Its protein is CASSLKKITEAFF.

As for this clonotype: This clone may be a read error of a much larger clone one base away. The V gene is TRBV6-1, the J gene TRBJ2-1, with D possibly TRBD1 on 5 matching bases. The CDR3 covers 16 residues. Germline V gives CDR1 MNHNS, CDR2 SASEGT. Trimming pared 0 bases from V and 12 bases from J, leaving 21 bases between. CDR3 DNA sequence: TGTGCCAGCAGTGAAGCTGTTACAGGCCCGGGCGATGGGCAGTTCTTC. Translation gives CASSEAVTGPGDGQFF.

In regard to this clonotype: Relative to the germline gene, one junction end is altered; a read error may explain this. The rearrangement uses TRBV12-3 or TRBV12-4 and TRBJ2-4, with D unresolved. The CDR3 contains 13 residues. The DNA for the CDR3 is TGTGCCAGCACCCACCCCACAGTTAACACTCAGTACTTC. Encoded protein: CASTHPTVNTQYF.

This clonotype was seen ten or more times. The chain is built from TRBV5-6 and TRBJ2-3; a possible D gene is TRBD2 (5 bases). CDR3 length: 14 amino acids. V was pared by 6 bases and J by 0 bases, with 11 bases between. Germline CDR1 reads SGHDT; CDR2 reads YYEEEE. CDR3 sequence reads: CASTDWTSTDTQYF. The CDR3 DNA reads TGTGCCAGCACCGACTGGACTAGCACAGATACGCAGTATTTT. Full variable domain (remainder filled in from reference TRBV5-6 and TRBJ2-3): DAGVTQSPTHLIKTRGQQVTLRCSPKSGHDTVSWYQQALGQGPQFIFQYYEEEERQRGNFPDRFSGHQFPNYSSELNVNALLLGDSALYLCASTDWTSTDTQYFGPGTRLTVL.

The V gene is TRBV6-2 or TRBV6-3, the J gene TRBJ1-5, with TRBD1 as a possible D gene (6 bases). The ends were cut back, 2 bases at V and 4 bases at J, with 12 bases in the middle. This CDR3 contains 15 residues. Germline-derived CDR1 and CDR2 are MNHEY and SVGEGT. The CDR3 DNA reads as TGTGCCAGCAGTTACGCCAGGGGAGTAAATCAGCCCCAGCATTTT. It encodes CASSYARGVNQPQHF.

The rearrangement joins TRBV6-5 to TRBJ2-5, with 10 bases fitting TRBD2. The CDR3 is 20 residues long. J was trimmed by 2 bases and V by 0 bases; bases with no gene match: 15. Germline V gene lookup returns CDR1 MNHEY and CDR2 SVGAGI. The chain's CDR3 is CASSYSPPWTSGETQETQYF. In DNA, the CDR3 is TGTGCCAGCAGTTACTCACCCCCCTGGACTAGCGGAGAGACACAAGAGACCCAGTACTTC.